Below, 8 T cell receptor beta chains from the same sample are listed, as sequenced in a study of graft-versus-host responses after intestinal transplantation. No cognate antigen is known for these TCRs. Using immunoSEQ multiplex PCR, the repertoire was profiled, and TCRdb retains in-frame clones only, with some absent. Of 93,000 or so clones listed, over 85% are singletons. Sequenced material: unstimulated CD8+ T cells sorted from spleen or lymph node cells, taken before intestinal transplant. The source of these receptors is a human donor who received an intestinal transplant.

About this clone itself: Other DNA sequences from this sample encode an identical CDR3 as well. The chain joins TRBV13 to TRBJ2-3; the match to TRBD2 covers 7 bases. The germline gives CDR1 PRHDT, CDR2 FYEKMQ (reference sequence). This CDR3 comprises 14 residues. Losses at the gene ends were 2 bases for V and 7 bases for J; bases not matched to a gene: 6. The CDR3 nucleotides are TGTGCCAGCAGCTTAAGGGACTACAAGAATACGCAGTATTTT. It is translated as CASSLRDYKNTQYF. Using reference TRBV13 and TRBJ2-3 for the parts outside the CDR3, the full variable domain is AAGVIQSPRHLIKEKRETATLKCYPIPRHDTVYWYQQGPGQDPQFLISFYEKMQSDKGSIPDRFSAQQFSDYHSELNMSSLELGDSALYFCASSLRDYKNTQYFGPGTRLTVL.

This sequence joins TRBV6-1 and TRBJ2-7; TRBD2 is a possible D gene (7 bases). In germline, CDR1 is MNHNS, CDR2 SASEGT. The CDR3 runs 15 residues. Trimming stripped 6 bases from V and 6 bases from J, with 21 bases between. For the CDR3, the DNA is TGTGCCAGCAGCCGCGAGGGGGGGACCAATCTCGAGCAGTACTTC. Translated, it gives CASSREGGTNLEQYF.

The gene calls are TRBV2 and TRBJ2-1; D is unclear. Between the trimmed V and J ends, which lost 8 bases and 10 bases, there was a span of 6 bases. Germline-derived CDR1 and CDR2 are SNHLY and FYNNEI. There are 9 residues in the CDR3. Written as DNA, the CDR3 is TGTGCCAGCGGGCGGGAGCAGTTCTTC. Amino acid sequence: CASGREQFF. The entire variable domain, with the rest obtained from reference TRBV2 and TRBJ2-1, is as follows: EPEVTQTPSHQVTQMGQEVILRCVPISNHLYFYWYRQILGQKVEFLVSFYNNEISEKSEIFDDQFSVERPDGSNFTLKIRSTKLEDSAMYFCASGREQFFGPGTRLTVL.

The CDR3 bases are TGCGCCAGCAGTACGGGGCGGGGGACTCAAGAGACCCAGTACTTC. Translated: CASSTGRGTQETQYF. The chain employs TRBV10-1 and TRBJ2-5, with TRBD2 matching over 7 bases. V trimming: 5 bases; J trimming: 2 bases; junction bases outside the gene matches: 8. Looked up from germline, CDR1 is WNHNN and CDR2 is SYGVQD (reference sequence). The CDR3 has 15 residues.

V is TRBV27 and J is TRBJ2-3, with D possibly matching TRBD1 (5 bases). V was trimmed by 0 bases and J by 3 bases, leaving 13 bases between them. The CDR3 covers 16 residues. Germline CDR1 MNHEY, CDR2 SMNVEV (reference sequence). The CDR3 DNA reads as TGTGCCAGCAGTTTATCGATGGGGCGTGGGACAGATACGCAGTATTTT. It encodes CASSLSMGRGTDTQYF.

The chain uses TRBV29-1 and TRBJ2-1; weak D call: TRBD1 (6 bases). V was shortened by 4 bases and J by 0 bases, with 19 bases between the two germline ends. Germline CDR1 reads SQVTM; CDR2 reads ANQGSEA. There are 17 residues in the CDR3. The DNA of the CDR3 is TGCAGCGTTGGGGGCCCGCTCGACAGGAGCTCCTACAATGAGCAGTTCTTC. Residues: CSVGGPLDRSSYNEQFF.

This chain joins TRBV12-5 and TRBJ2-4; no reliable D call. V was trimmed by 2 bases and J by 1 base, leaving 15 bases between them. Germline V lookup: CDR1 LGHNT, CDR2 FRNRAP. This CDR3 spans 17 amino acids. CDR3 sequence reads: CASGLPSSLIAKNIQYF. In DNA, the CDR3 is TGTGCTAGTGGTTTGCCATCCTCACTAATTGCCAAAAACATTCAGTACTTC.

The chain has TRBV4-1 and TRBJ1-1, with 10 bases fitting TRBD1. The V segment lost 2 bases and the J segment 3 bases; nucleotides outside the gene matches: 12. Germline values: CDR1 MGHRA, CDR2 YSYEKL. The CDR3 spans 18 residues. The CDR3 reads CASSQTRTGGGPHTEAFF. As DNA, the CDR3 is TGCGCCAGCAGCCAAACCCGGACAGGGGGTGGGCCTCACACTGAAGCTTTCTTT.